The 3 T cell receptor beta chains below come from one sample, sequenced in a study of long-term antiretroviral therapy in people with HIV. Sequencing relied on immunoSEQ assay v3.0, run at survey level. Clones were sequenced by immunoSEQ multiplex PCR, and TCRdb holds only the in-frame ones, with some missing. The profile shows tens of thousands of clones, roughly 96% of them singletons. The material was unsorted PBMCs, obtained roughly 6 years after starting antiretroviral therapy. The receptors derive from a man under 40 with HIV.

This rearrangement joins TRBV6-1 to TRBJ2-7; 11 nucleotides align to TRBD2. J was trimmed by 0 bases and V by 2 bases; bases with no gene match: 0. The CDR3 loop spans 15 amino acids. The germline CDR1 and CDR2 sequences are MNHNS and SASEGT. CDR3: CASSELAGGSYEQYF. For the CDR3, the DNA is TGTGCCAGCAGTGAACTAGCGGGGGGCTCCTACGAGCAGTACTTC.

The CDR3 loop reads CASSLAYGGRTDTQYF. Written as DNA, the CDR3 is TGTGCCAGCAGCTTAGCGTATGGGGGGAGAACAGATACGCAGTATTTT. The rearrangement uses TRBV7-9 and TRBJ2-3; D may be TRBD2 (6 bases). The CDR3 sequence is 16 residues long. CDR1 and CDR2 from the germline V gene are SEHNR and FQNEAQ (reference sequence). V dropped 0 bases and J dropped 3 bases, with 13 bases sitting between them. Using reference TRBV7-9 and TRBJ2-3 for the parts outside the CDR3, the full variable domain is DTGVSQNPRHKITKRGQNVTFRCDPISEHNRLYWYRQTLGQGPEFLTYFQNEAQLEKSRLLSDRFSAERPKGSFSTLEIQRTEQGDSAMYLCASSLAYGGRTDTQYFGPGTRLTVL.

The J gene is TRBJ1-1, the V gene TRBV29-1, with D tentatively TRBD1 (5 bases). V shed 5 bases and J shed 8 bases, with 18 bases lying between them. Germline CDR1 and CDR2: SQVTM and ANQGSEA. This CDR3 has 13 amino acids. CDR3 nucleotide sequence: TGCAGCGTTAACGTCCCGGGACGGATAGAAGCTTTCTTT. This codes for CSVNVPGRIEAFF.